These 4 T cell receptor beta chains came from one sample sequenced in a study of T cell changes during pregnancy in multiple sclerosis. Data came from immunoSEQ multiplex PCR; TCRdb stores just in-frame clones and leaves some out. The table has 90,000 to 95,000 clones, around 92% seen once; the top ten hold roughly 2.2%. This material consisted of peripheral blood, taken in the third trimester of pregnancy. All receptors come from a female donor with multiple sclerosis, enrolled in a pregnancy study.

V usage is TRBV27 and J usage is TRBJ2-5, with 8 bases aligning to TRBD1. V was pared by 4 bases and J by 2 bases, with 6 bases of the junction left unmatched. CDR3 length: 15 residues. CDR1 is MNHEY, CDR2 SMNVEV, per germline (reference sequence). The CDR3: CASSSRGLVQETQYF. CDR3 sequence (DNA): TGTGCCAGCAGTTCCAGGGGGCTAGTGCAAGAGACCCAGTACTTC.

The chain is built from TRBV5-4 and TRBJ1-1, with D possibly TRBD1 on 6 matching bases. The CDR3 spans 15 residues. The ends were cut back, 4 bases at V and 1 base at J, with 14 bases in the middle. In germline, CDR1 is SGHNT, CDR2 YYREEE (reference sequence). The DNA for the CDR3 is TGTGCCAGCAGCCGCCCCGGGGGGGCGAACACTGAAGCTTTCTTT. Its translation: CASSRPGGANTEAFF.

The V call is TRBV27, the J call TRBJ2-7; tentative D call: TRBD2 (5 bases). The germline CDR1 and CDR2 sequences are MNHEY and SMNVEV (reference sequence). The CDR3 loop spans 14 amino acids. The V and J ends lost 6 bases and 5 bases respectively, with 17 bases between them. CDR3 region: CASSARIARDEQYF. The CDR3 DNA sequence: TGTGCCAGCAGCGCACGGATAGCGCGTGACGAGCAGTACTTC.

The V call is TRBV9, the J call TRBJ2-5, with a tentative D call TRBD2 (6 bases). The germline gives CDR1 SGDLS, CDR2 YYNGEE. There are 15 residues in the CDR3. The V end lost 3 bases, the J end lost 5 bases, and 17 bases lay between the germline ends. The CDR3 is CASSDNSMGRETQYF. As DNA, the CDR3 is TGTGCCAGCAGCGATAATTCTATGGGGAGGGAGACCCAGTACTTC.